The clone carrying this T cell receptor (beta chain) was observed many times. This sample stems from a study of blood T cells in healthy people across ages. The J segment lost 0 bases and the V segment lost 5 bases, leaving 4 bases of the junction unmatched. The germline CDR1 and CDR2 sequences are MDHEN and SYDVKM. This CDR3 has 16 residues. Healthy Caucasian individuals from Russia aged about 6 to 95 served as donors. A second PCR of roughly 7 to 11 cycles used a sample-barcoded 5' primer and a J-beta primer mix. The template-switch adaptor, which had 12 random nucleotides, put a tag on each cDNA molecule. TCRdb re-called the 5' RACE reads with MiXCR, one entry per CDR3 protein. This sample carries about 1.7 million distinct CDR3 sequences, roughly 27% of them seen once, and the ten largest clones take 7.7%.

V gene TRBV28 combines with J gene TRBJ2-4, with TRBD1 matching over 10 bases. The material sequenced was blood. The sequence derives from a woman aged 30 to 39 in good health. The CDR3 DNA sequence: TGTGCCAGCAGTAGACAGGGGGCGCGAGCCAAAAACATTCAGTACTTC. Translation gives CASSRQGARAKNIQYF.